This TCR beta chain is drawn from a study of blood T cell repertoires in COVID-19. In the original workflow: Estimated nucleated cell counts came from reference gene primer amplification. Assay used: immunoSEQ multiplex PCR; TCRdb lists only in-frame clones, some missing. V and J calls and clone size are as listed in that table; D and trimming were resolved from the DNA. The sample yields a few hundred thousand clones, around four fifths seen once. Sequencing was carried out using peripheral blood. The sequence derives from a woman in her 50s with acute or convalescent COVID-19.

CDR3 loop: CASSQQGATDTQYF. The CDR3 DNA is TGTGCCAGCAGTCAACAGGGGGCTACAGATACGCAGTATTTT. J is TRBJ2-3 and V is TRBV6-2 or TRBV6-3, with TRBD1 matching 9 bases. In germline, CDR1 is MNHEY, CDR2 SVGEGT. V trimming: 5 bases; J trimming: 3 bases; junction bases outside the gene matches: 3. The CDR3 totals 14 residues.